Presented here are 9 T cell receptor beta chains from one specimen sequenced in a study of response to subunit inactivated influenza vaccine. Each CDR3 protein gets one entry after TCRdb re-called the RT-PCR reads with MiXCR. The sample yields around 760,000 distinct CDR3 sequences, about 15% seen once. Specimen: PBMCs from blood, collected less than 15 days before vaccination. These receptor sequences come from a man in his fifties who received an inactivated influenza vaccine.

This clonotype was seen more than once but under ten times. The V and J genes are TRBV7-9 and TRBJ2-1, with 11 bases fitting TRBD2. Trimming cost V 7 bases and J 1 base; bases outside gene matches: 15. The germline V gene encodes CDR1 SEHNR and CDR2 FQNEAQ (reference sequence). The CDR3 consists of 19 residues. The CDR3, as DNA: TGTGCCAGCACTAAAGACCCAACTAGCGGGAGTAAGTCCTACAATGAGCAGTTCTTC. Protein sequence: CASTKDPTSGSKSYNEQFF.

This chain uses TRBV20-1 with TRBJ1-4; possibly TRBD1 for D (5 bases). Between the trimmed V and J ends, which lost 5 bases and 4 bases, there was a span of 14 bases. CDR3 length: 14 residues. Germline V gene data show CDR1 as DFQATT and CDR2 as SNEGSKA (reference sequence). The CDR3 here is CSASRDSSNEKLFF. DNA of the CDR3: TGCAGTGCTTCCCGGGACTCTAGTAATGAAAAACTGTTTTTT.

This rearrangement joins TRBV6-2 or TRBV6-3 to TRBJ2-3, with 8 positions matching TRBD1. The CDR3 extends over 17 amino acids. V trimming: 2 bases; J trimming: 2 bases; junction bases outside the gene matches: 9. Germline V gene data show CDR1 as MNHEY and CDR2 as SVGEGT. In nucleotides, the CDR3 is TGTGCCAGCAGTTACACCTTGGACAGGGTATTCACAGATACGCAGTATTTT. Translation: CASSYTLDRVFTDTQYF.

This clonotype has just a few counts. The chain has TRBV7-9 and TRBJ2-7; 7 positions match TRBD1. J gave up 7 bases and V 6 bases, and 15 bases lay outside the gene matches. Germline CDR1 and CDR2: SEHNR and FQNEAQ (reference sequence). This CDR3 is built from 15 residues. The CDR3 DNA follows: TGTGCCAGCAGTTCGACCGGGACAGTTAAAAGAGAGCAGTACTTC. Translated, it gives CASSSTGTVKREQYF. Variable domain in full (rest from reference TRBV7-9 and TRBJ2-7): DTGVSQNPRHKITKRGQNVTFRCDPISEHNRLYWYRQTLGQGPEFLTYFQNEAQLEKSRLLSDRFSAERPKGSFSTLEIQRTEQGDSAMYLCASSSTGTVKREQYFGPGTRLTVT.

The rearrangement links TRBV11-2 to TRBJ2-1; 7 bases match TRBD2. V shed 2 bases, J shed 8 bases, and the junction held 12 bases outside the gene matches. The CDR3 spans 16 residues. Germline CDR1 SGHAT, CDR2 FQNNGV. The CDR3 loop reads CASSLRAGVSSDEQFF. CDR3 in DNA: TGTGCCAGCAGCTTAAGGGCGGGAGTATCTTCGGATGAGCAGTTCTTC.

This clonotype was counted only a few times. This rearrangement joins TRBV12-3 or TRBV12-4 to TRBJ1-1; D perhaps matches TRBD1 (5 bases). Between the trimmed V and J ends, which lost 6 bases and 8 bases, there was a span of 16 bases. This CDR3 is 13 amino acids long. CDR3 amino acids: CASSPRREGEAFF. CDR3 DNA: TGTGCCAGCAGCCCGAGGCGGGAGGGGGAAGCTTTCTTT.

The CDR3 is CASSHDVPYNSPLHF. DNA of the CDR3: TGCGCCAGCAGCCACGACGTTCCCTATAATTCACCCCTCCACTTT. The chain is built from TRBV5-1 and TRBJ1-6; the D is unclear. V lost 4 bases and J 2 bases, leaving 10 bases between the germline ends. The length of the CDR3 is 15 residues. Germline V CDR1 and CDR2: SGHRS, YFSETQ.

The chain uses TRBV5-1 and TRBJ1-2; 12 bases agree with TRBD1. From germline, CDR1 is SGHRS and CDR2 YFSETQ. The CDR3 sequence is 18 residues long. The trim removed 0 bases at V and 3 bases at J, leaving 9 bases unmatched. CDR3 amino acids: CASSLATGTGGSYYGYTF. Here the CDR3 DNA reads TGCGCCAGCAGCTTGGCTACCGGGACAGGGGGCTCATACTATGGCTACACCTTC.

This clonotype was recorded a few times. The chain employs TRBV20-1 and TRBJ2-3; TRBD1 matches 9 bases. The germline V gene has CDR1 DFQATT and CDR2 SNEGSKA (reference sequence). J gave up 6 bases and V 0 bases, and 7 bases lay outside the gene matches. This CDR3 has 15 amino acids. CDR3 in amino acids: CSARDGTGKRDTQYF. The CDR3 DNA reads TGCAGTGCTAGAGATGGGACAGGGAAACGGGATACGCAGTATTTT.